The rows below give T cell receptor beta chains drawn from one sample of a study of T cell responses to AZD1222 COVID-19 vaccine. Repertoires were generated with immunoSEQ multiplex PCR, while TCRdb's copy carries only in-frame clones and drops some. The repertoire holds approximately 94,000 clones, about 85% seen once, with roughly 1.8% in the top ten. Sequences were derived from peripheral blood, sampled on day 0 of AZD1222 vaccination. The receptor set was obtained from an adult in good health. Each CDR3 is given with its conserved first and last residue. The D gene is left open where the match is weak. Clone size is shown for a subset of rows, as once, few, many or a class of expanded clone.

j_call | clone_size | d_call | v_call | cdr3_nt | cdr3_aa
TRBJ2-7 | NA | NA | TRBV7-9 | TGTGCCAGCAGCTTAAGGGAAGCCTACGAGCAGTACTTC | CASSLREAYEQYF
TRBJ2-6 | NA | NA | TRBV30 | TGTGCCTGGAGTCCCGAAGGGATCTCTGGGGCCAACGTCCTGACTTTC | CAWSPEGISGANVLTF
TRBJ2-7 | NA | TRBD1 | TRBV2 | TGTGCCAGCGGACAGGGGGGAACTTCCGAGCAGTACTTC | CASGQGGTSEQYF
TRBJ1-5 | NA | NA | TRBV3-1/TRBV3-2 | TGTGCCAGCAGCCTAAGGTGGGATAGCAATCAGCCCCAGCATTTT | CASSLRWDSNQPQHF
TRBJ1-1 | NA | TRBD1 | TRBV6-2/TRBV6-3 | TGTGCCAGCAGTTACCCAGAGACGACAGGGGGCACTGAAGCTTTCTTT | CASSYPETTGGTEAFF
TRBJ1-2 | NA | NA | TRBV28 | TGTGCCAGCAGTTACGGGGGGGGCTATGGCTACACCTTC | CASSYGGGYGYTF
TRBJ1-4 | NA | TRBD1 | TRBV2 | TGTGCCAGCCGGGACAGGGACGTTCGGAATGAAAAACTGTTTTTT | CASRDRDVRNEKLFF
TRBJ2-2 | NA | NA | TRBV7-2 | TGTGCCAGCAGCTACACGACGGGGGAGCTGTTTTTT | CASSYTTGELFF
TRBJ2-5 | NA | TRBD1 | TRBV25-1 | TGTGCCAGGAAAGCGACGAACGGTGGGGACAGGGGACAAGAGACCCAGTACTTC | CARKATNGGDRGQETQYF
TRBJ1-5 | once | NA | TRBV19 | TGTGCCAGTACCCCGAGTGGGTCTAGCAATCAGCCCCAGCATTTT | CASTPSGSSNQPQHF
TRBJ2-2 | NA | TRBD2 | TRBV5-1 | TGCGCCAGCAGGGGAGCGGGACTGATCACCGGGGAGCTGTTTTTT | CASRGAGLITGELFF
TRBJ2-7 | NA | NA | TRBV19 | TGTGCCAGTCCAGATGCGGACAGAGGCTACGAGCAGTACTTC | CASPDADRGYEQYF
TRBJ2-3 | NA | NA | TRBV27 | TGTGCCAGCAGTTTATCGTGGGGGATCACAGATACGCAGTATTTT | CASSLSWGITDTQYF
TRBJ2-7 | NA | TRBD1 | TRBV9 | TGTGCCAGCAGCGTAAGTGGGACAGGGAAGAACGAGCAGTACTTC | CASSVSGTGKNEQYF
TRBJ2-3 | NA | TRBD2 | TRBV7-6 | TGTGCCAGCAGCTTAGACCTAGCGGGAATGAGCACAGATACGCAGTATTTT | CASSLDLAGMSTDTQYF
TRBJ2-6 | NA | NA | TRBV19 | TGTGCCAGTAGTATAGGGACAGGGGCCAACGTCCTGACTTTC | CASSIGTGANVLTF
TRBJ2-5 | NA | NA | TRBV27 | TGTGCCAGCGGGACCTCGGGCGCGTTGCAAGAGACCCAGTACTTC | CASGTSGALQETQYF
TRBJ1-2 | NA | NA | TRBV7-2 | TGTGCCAGCAGCTTAGCCACAGGGCCCAACTATGGCTACACCTTC | CASSLATGPNYGYTF
TRBJ2-1 | NA | TRBD2 | TRBV4-3 | TGCGCCAGCAGCCAAGGAACCGGGACTAGCGAGGATGAGCAGTTCTTC | CASSQGTGTSEDEQFF
TRBJ1-2 | NA | NA | TRBV7-3 | TGTGCCAGCAGCCCTGGGGCGTCGGGTCTCTATGGCTACACCTTC | CASSPGASGLYGYTF
TRBJ1-5 | NA | NA | TRBV24-1 | TGTGCCACCAGTGATTTAGGACAGCCCCAGCATTTT | CATSDLGQPQHF
TRBJ1-1 | NA | TRBD1 | TRBV19 | TGTGCCAGTAGTATCCGCCGGAGGACAGGGCAGAACACTGAAGCTTTCTTT | CASSIRRRTGQNTEAFF
TRBJ1-3 | once | TRBD1 | TRBV6-1 | TGTGCCAGCAGTGCCCCCGGGACAGGGGGCGGAAACACCATATATTTT | CASSAPGTGGGNTIYF
TRBJ2-7 | NA | TRBD2 | TRBV7-2 | TGTGCCAGCAGCTTGACTAGCGGGTTGTCCTACGAGCAGTACTTC | CASSLTSGLSYEQYF
TRBJ2-7 | NA | NA | TRBV9 | TGTGCCAGCAGCGTAGATGGGACGAGCTCCTACGAGCAGTACTTC | CASSVDGTSSYEQYF
TRBJ2-1 | NA | TRBD2 | TRBV6-4 | TGTGCCAGCAGCGCGACTAGCGGGGACTACAATGAGCAGTTCTTC | CASSATSGDYNEQFF
TRBJ1-3 | NA | TRBD1 | TRBV5-4 | TGTGCCAGCAGCTTTGACAGGGGAGGAAACACCATATATTTT | CASSFDRGGNTIYF
TRBJ1-1 | NA | NA | TRBV6-2/TRBV6-3 | TGTGCCAGCAGTTACTCGATCTACGGGGGGGCCGACACTGAAGCTTTCTTT | CASSYSIYGGADTEAFF
TRBJ1-6 | NA | NA | TRBV6-4 | TGTGCCAGCAGTGAAACATCGGGGGGTAATTCACCCCTCCACTTT | CASSETSGGNSPLHF
TRBJ2-7 | NA | TRBD2 | TRBV9 | TGTGCCAGCAGCCAAGGACTAGCGGGAGGGAAGAGCTCCTACGAGCAGTACTTC | CASSQGLAGGKSSYEQYF
TRBJ1-1 | NA | TRBD1 | TRBV18 | TGTGCCAGCTCAGCCGACAGGGCCACTGAAGCTTTCTTT | CASSADRATEAFF
TRBJ1-5 | few | TRBD1 | TRBV4-1 | TGCGCCAGCAGCCAAAACCCAGGGGGCCCGCGCAATCAGCCCCAGCATTTT | CASSQNPGGPRNQPQHF
TRBJ2-5 | NA | TRBD2 | TRBV7-2 | TGTGCCAGCAGCTCTAGCGGGGGCCGAGAGACCCAGTACTTC | CASSSSGGRETQYF
TRBJ2-1 | NA | NA | TRBV5-1 | TGCGCCAGCAGCCCGGATCTAGGAAATGAGCAGTTCTTC | CASSPDLGNEQFF
TRBJ1-5 | NA | NA | TRBV6-1 | TGTGCCAGCATTGAATTACAGGGCCACAATCAGCCCCAGCATTTT | CASIELQGHNQPQHF
TRBJ1-1 | NA | NA | TRBV12-3/TRBV12-4 | TGTGCCAGCAGTTTAACGGACTACACTGAAGCTTTCTTT | CASSLTDYTEAFF
TRBJ1-1 | once | NA | TRBV19 | TGTGCCGCTAAAAACAGGGCCGCTGAAGCTTTCTTT | CAAKNRAAEAFF
TRBJ1-1 | NA | TRBD1 | TRBV28 | TGTGCCAGCAGTCCTACGACAGGGATGAAGAACACTGAAGCTTTCTTT | CASSPTTGMKNTEAFF
TRBJ1-2 | NA | NA | TRBV27 | TGTGCCAGCAGTCCCCGGGGAAATGGCTACACCTTC | CASSPRGNGYTF
TRBJ2-2 | NA | TRBD1 | TRBV7-2 | TGTGCCAGCAGCGTACGCCAGGGGGCGGGAACCGGGGAGCTGTTTTTT | CASSVRQGAGTGELFF
TRBJ1-5 | NA | NA | TRBV15 | TGTGCCACCAGCCTGGCCCCGTCCCGTATGAGCAATCAGCCCCAGCATTTT | CATSLAPSRMSNQPQHF
TRBJ1-3 | NA | NA | TRBV6-1 | TGTGCCAGCAGTGAATTTAGCTCTGGAAACACCATATATTTT | CASSEFSSGNTIYF